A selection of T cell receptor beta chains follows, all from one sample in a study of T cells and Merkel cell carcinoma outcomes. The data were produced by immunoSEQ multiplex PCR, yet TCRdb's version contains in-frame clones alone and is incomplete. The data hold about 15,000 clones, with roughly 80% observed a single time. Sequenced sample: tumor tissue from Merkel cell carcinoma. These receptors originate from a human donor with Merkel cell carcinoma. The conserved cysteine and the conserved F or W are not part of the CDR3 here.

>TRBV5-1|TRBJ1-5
ASSYQGGSNQPQH
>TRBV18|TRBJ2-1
ASSPRGSGEVGEQF
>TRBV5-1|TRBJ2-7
ASSPEGARFNEQY
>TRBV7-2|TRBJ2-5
ASSLTSGRRGQETQY
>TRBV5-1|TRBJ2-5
ASSLREQAGTQY
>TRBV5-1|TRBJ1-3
ASSLQGARLSGNTIY
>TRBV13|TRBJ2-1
ASSLVSSNNEQF
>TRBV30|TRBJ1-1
AWKSGRVTEVF
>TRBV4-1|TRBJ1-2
ASSQERTVYGYT
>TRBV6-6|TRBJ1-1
ASSRGAEAF
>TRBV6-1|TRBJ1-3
ASKGGGGGNTIY
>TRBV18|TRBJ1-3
ASSPPKGAPSGNTIY
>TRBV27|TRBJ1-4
ASKWDGLDEKLF
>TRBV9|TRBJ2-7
ASSSGTGGHEQY
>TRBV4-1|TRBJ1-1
ASSPRLRDTEAF
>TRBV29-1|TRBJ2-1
SVGGGYNEQF
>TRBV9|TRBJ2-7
ASSVVPGGLYEQY
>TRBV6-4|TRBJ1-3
ASSAGSLSGNTIY
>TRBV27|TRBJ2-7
ASSLVGTSGGRSRYEQY
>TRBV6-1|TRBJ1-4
ASSEATQSFINEKLF
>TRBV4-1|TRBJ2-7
ASSQDRSGTSSLEQY
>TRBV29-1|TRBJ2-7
SVAGTGNREQY
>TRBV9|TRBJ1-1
ASSVDPGAEAF
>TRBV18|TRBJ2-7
ASSPGGAEDREQY
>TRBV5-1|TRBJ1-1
ASRLALESNTEAF
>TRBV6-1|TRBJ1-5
ASSVKGRDRGGNQPQH
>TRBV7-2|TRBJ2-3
ASSSLALSGGRKDTQY
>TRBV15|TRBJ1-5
ATSRGNNQPQH
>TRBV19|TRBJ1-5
ASSIGGGPLVNRPQH
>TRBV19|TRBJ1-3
ASSQEFSGNTIY
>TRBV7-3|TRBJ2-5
ASSAQAAGSETQY
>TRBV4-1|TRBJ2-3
ASSRGEVRTDTQY
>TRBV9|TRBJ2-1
ASSTGLSYNEQF
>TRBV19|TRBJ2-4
ASSTRLQGAKNIQY
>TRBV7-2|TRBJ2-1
ASSLVAPGLAGANEQF
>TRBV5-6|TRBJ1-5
ASSWRAGRQPQH
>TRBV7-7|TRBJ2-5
ASTPMGGETQY
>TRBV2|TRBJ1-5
ASRGITSNQPQH
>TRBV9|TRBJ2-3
ASTTAQFEGGHGDTQY
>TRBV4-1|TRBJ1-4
ASSPRQGANEKLF
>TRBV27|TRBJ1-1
ASSLEQGGLTEAF
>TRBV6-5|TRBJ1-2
ASSPQGAGVGGYT
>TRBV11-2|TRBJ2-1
ASSLASGVNEQF
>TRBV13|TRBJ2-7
ASSLGAGESTYEQY
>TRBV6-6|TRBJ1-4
ASSYLREKLF
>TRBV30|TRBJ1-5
AWRAAGTRQPQH